The following is a TCR beta chain sequence with its context. After extraction with the RNeasy kit, about 0.45 to 1 ug of the RNA was reverse transcribed using random hexamers. One entry per CDR3 protein results from TCRdb running MiXCR on the immunoSEQ multiplex PCR reads. Here the sample spans over 350,000 distinct CDR3 sequences, approximately 85% being singletons. Germline trimming cut 3 bases from V and 6 bases from J; bases unmatched to any gene: 4. CDR3 length equals 13 residues. The germline CDR1 and CDR2 sequences are PRHDT and FYEKMQ (reference sequence). The sample is drawn from a study of CD8 T cells in Susac syndrome.

The clonotype originates from a human donor with multiple sclerosis. The chain joins TRBV13 to TRBJ1-2, with 7 bases lining up with TRBD1. Sample: CD8+ T cells from PBMCs. The CDR3 DNA reads TGTGCCAGCAGCTTGACAGGGTTGGATGGCTACACCTTC. This translates into CASSLTGLDGYTF. Drawing the rest from reference TRBV13 and TRBJ1-2, the complete variable domain is AAGVIQSPRHLIKEKRETATLKCYPIPRHDTVYWYQQGPGQDPQFLISFYEKMQSDKGSIPDRFSAQQFSDYHSELNMSSLELGDSALYFCASSLTGLDGYTFGSGTRLTVV.